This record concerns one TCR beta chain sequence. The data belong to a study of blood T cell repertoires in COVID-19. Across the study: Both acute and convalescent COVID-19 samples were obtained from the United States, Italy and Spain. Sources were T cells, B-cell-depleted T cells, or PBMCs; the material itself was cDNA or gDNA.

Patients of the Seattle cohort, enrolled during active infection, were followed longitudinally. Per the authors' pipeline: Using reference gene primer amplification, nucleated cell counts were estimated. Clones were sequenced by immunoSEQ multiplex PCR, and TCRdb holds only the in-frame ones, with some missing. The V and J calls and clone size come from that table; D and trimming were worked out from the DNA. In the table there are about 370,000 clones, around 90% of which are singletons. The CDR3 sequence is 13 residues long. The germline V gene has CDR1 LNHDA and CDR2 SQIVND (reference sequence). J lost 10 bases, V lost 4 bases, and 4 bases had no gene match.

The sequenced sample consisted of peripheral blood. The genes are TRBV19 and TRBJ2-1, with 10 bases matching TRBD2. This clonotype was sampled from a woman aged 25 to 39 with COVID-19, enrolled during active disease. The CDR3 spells CASSTALAGEQFF. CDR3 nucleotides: TGTGCCAGTAGTACAGCACTAGCGGGGGAGCAGTTCTTC.